These T cell receptor beta chains were read from a single sample in a study of early T cells in non-severe SARS-CoV-2 infection. TCRdb recomputed calls from the 5' RACE reads with MiXCR, one row per CDR3 protein. This table has some 60,000 distinct CDR3 sequences, roughly 10% appearing once. Sequenced sample: whole blood. All receptors come from an adult who was a healthcare worker with PCR-confirmed SARS-CoV-2 infection or an uninfected control (not recorded which). The CDR3 runs from the conserved cysteine through the conserved F or W. Fields, in order: clone size, D gene, V gene, J gene, CDR3 length, CDR3 protein, CDR3 DNA. A D gene is named only where the DNA matches it firmly. Some rows mark clone size as missing; the rest say once, few, many or name a class of expanded clone.

size: many; D: TRBD2; V: TRBV4-3; J: TRBJ2-1; length: 14; CDR3: CASSQGLAGVEQFF; DNA: TGCGCCAGCAGCCAAGGACTAGCGGGGGTTGAGCAGTTCTTC
size: many; D: -; V: TRBV12-3/TRBV12-4; J: TRBJ1-1; length: 13; CDR3: CASSIEAFTEAFF; DNA: TGTGCCAGCAGCATTGAAGCTTTTACTGAAGCTTTCTTT
size: many; D: TRBD2; V: TRBV4-2; J: TRBJ2-1; length: 16; CDR3: CASSQGTSGSLGEQFF; DNA: TGTGCCAGCAGCCAAGGAACTAGCGGATCCTTGGGTGAGCAGTTCTTC
size: many; D: TRBD1; V: TRBV12-3/TRBV12-4; J: TRBJ1-2; length: 15; CDR3: CASGRQGALSYGYTF; DNA: TGTGCCAGTGGGAGACAGGGGGCGCTTAGCTATGGCTACACCTTC
size: few; D: -; V: TRBV7-3; J: TRBJ1-3; length: 13; CDR3: CASSLAQGDTIYF; DNA: TGTGCCAGCAGCTTAGCACAGGGAGACACCATATATTTT
size: -; D: -; V: TRBV6-5; J: TRBJ2-3; length: 15; CDR3: CASSYGGLSTDTQYF; DNA: TGTGCCAGCAGTTACGGCGGCCTCAGCACAGATACGCAGTATTTT
size: few; D: -; V: TRBV7-2; J: TRBJ2-5; length: 21; CDR3: CASSLAGISGEKNRKQKTQYF; DNA: TGTGCCAGCAGCTTAGCGGGAATCTCAGGGGAAAAGAATAGGAAGCAAAAGACCCAGTACTTC
size: many; D: TRBD2; V: TRBV20-1; J: TRBJ2-7; length: 13; CDR3: CSIKGTSSYEQYF; DNA: TGCAGTATAAAGGGGACTAGTAGCTACGAGCAGTACTTC
size: many; D: TRBD2; V: TRBV7-2; J: TRBJ2-2; length: 14; CDR3: CASSLGGITGELFF; DNA: TGTGCCAGCAGCTTGGGAGGGATCACCGGGGAGCTGTTTTTT
size: many; D: TRBD2; V: TRBV12-3/TRBV12-4; J: TRBJ2-1; length: 14; CDR3: CASSSTSGYNEQFF; DNA: TGTGCCAGCAGCTCGACTAGCGGTTACAATGAGCAGTTCTTC
size: many; D: -; V: TRBV11-1; J: TRBJ2-1; length: 12; CDR3: CASSLHNNEQFF; DNA: TGTGCCAGCAGTCTCCATAACAATGAGCAGTTCTTC
size: many; D: -; V: TRBV7-8; J: TRBJ2-3; length: 16; CDR3: CASSLLLGDGTDTQYF; DNA: TGTGCCAGCAGCTTACTCCTGGGGGATGGGACAGATACGCAGTATTTT
size: -; D: TRBD2; V: TRBV20-1; J: TRBJ2-2; length: 16; CDR3: CSASASGKTGTGELFF; DNA: TGCAGTGCTAGTGCTAGCGGGAAAACCGGCACCGGGGAGCTGTTTTTT
size: many; D: -; V: TRBV5-1; J: TRBJ2-3; length: 15; CDR3: CASSFDVGSTDTQYF; DNA: TGCGCCAGCAGCTTTGACGTGGGAAGCACAGATACGCAGTATTTT
size: many; D: TRBD1; V: TRBV5-5; J: TRBJ1-1; length: 13; CDR3: CASSFDRGTEAFF; DNA: TGTGCCAGCAGCTTCGACAGGGGAACTGAAGCTTTCTTT
size: -; D: TRBD1; V: TRBV3-1; J: TRBJ2-5; length: 14; CDR3: CASSQDTGGETQYF; DNA: TGTGCCAGCAGCCAAGATACAGGGGGAGAGACCCAGTACTTC
size: few; D: -; V: TRBV27; J: TRBJ2-1; length: 15; CDR3: CASSPSHSSYNEQFF; DNA: TGTGCCAGCAGTCCGAGCCACTCCTCCTACAATGAGCAGTTCTTC
size: many; D: -; V: TRBV13; J: TRBJ1-6; length: 15; CDR3: CASSRAGGQYSPLHF; DNA: TGTGCCAGCAGCCGTGCCGGGGGACAATATTCACCCCTCCACTTT
size: many; D: TRBD2; V: TRBV7-6; J: TRBJ2-2; length: 16; CDR3: CASSELLAGASGELFF; DNA: TGTGCCAGCAGCGAGTTACTAGCGGGAGCTTCCGGGGAGCTGTTTTTT
size: many; D: -; V: TRBV19; J: TRBJ2-2; length: 14; CDR3: CASSIDQNTGELFF; DNA: TGTGCCAGTAGTATAGATCAGAACACCGGGGAGCTGTTTTTT
size: many; D: -; V: TRBV20-1; J: TRBJ1-1; length: 14; CDR3: CSARDGRRNTEAFF; DNA: TGCAGTGCTAGAGATGGTAGGAGGAACACTGAAGCTTTCTTT
size: many; D: -; V: TRBV14; J: TRBJ1-5; length: 13; CDR3: CASSQGGIQPQHF; DNA: TGTGCCAGCAGCCAAGGAGGTATTCAGCCCCAGCATTTT
size: few; D: -; V: TRBV11-2; J: TRBJ2-2; length: 16; CDR3: CASSLVGPANTGELFF; DNA: TGTGCCAGCAGCTTGGTGGGGCCCGCGAACACCGGGGAGCTGTTTTTT
size: many; D: -; V: TRBV5-5; J: TRBJ2-1; length: 12; CDR3: CASSLWTPEQFF; DNA: TGTGCCAGCAGCCTATGGACTCCCGAGCAGTTCTTC
size: -; D: TRBD1; V: TRBV7-9; J: TRBJ1-2; length: 13; CDR3: CASSPSGGAGYTF; DNA: TGTGCCAGCAGCCCCTCAGGGGGGGCAGGCTACACCTTC
size: many; D: -; V: TRBV13; J: TRBJ1-1; length: 15; CDR3: CASSEQQRLNTEAFF; DNA: TGTGCCAGCAGCGAACAACAGCGCCTGAACACTGAAGCTTTCTTT
size: many; D: -; V: TRBV6-4; J: TRBJ2-6; length: 13; CDR3: CASGPPLANVLTF; DNA: TGTGCCAGTGGACCTCCCCTGGCCAACGTCCTGACTTTC
size: many; D: TRBD1; V: TRBV5-1; J: TRBJ2-2; length: 16; CDR3: CASSRDRGRDTGELFF; DNA: TGCGCCAGCAGCAGGGACAGGGGACGGGACACCGGGGAGCTGTTTTTT
size: many; D: TRBD1; V: TRBV6-1; J: TRBJ1-5; length: 16; CDR3: CASIYHIQGAGQPQHF; DNA: TGTGCCAGCATCTATCACATTCAGGGGGCGGGTCAGCCCCAGCATTTT
size: -; D: -; V: TRBV5-4; J: TRBJ1-1; length: 17; CDR3: CASSLVTATALNTGAFF; DNA: TGTGCCAGCAGCTTGGTCACCGCGACTGCCCTGAACACTGGAGCTTTCTTT
size: many; D: -; V: TRBV11-2; J: TRBJ1-1; length: 15; CDR3: CASSLLSIRSTEAFF; DNA: TGTGCCAGCAGCTTATTGAGTATCAGGTCGACTGAAGCTTTCTTT
size: few; D: TRBD2; V: TRBV15; J: TRBJ2-2; length: 14; CDR3: CATTSGRNTGELFF; DNA: TGTGCCACCACTAGCGGGCGGAACACCGGGGAGCTGTTTTTT
size: many; D: -; V: TRBV6-6; J: TRBJ1-1; length: 12; CDR3: CASRDTGREAFF; DNA: TGTGCCAGCAGGGACACGGGGCGTGAAGCTTTCTTT
size: few; D: -; V: TRBV9; J: TRBJ1-5; length: 13; CDR3: CASSIAPHQPQHF; DNA: TGTGCCAGCAGCATAGCTCCCCATCAGCCCCAGCATTTT
size: few; D: -; V: TRBV29-1; J: TRBJ2-5; length: 14; CDR3: CSVAGTPIHETQYF; DNA: TGCAGCGTTGCCGGGACCCCCATACACGAGACCCAGTACTTC
size: many; D: TRBD1; V: TRBV18; J: TRBJ1-1; length: 13; CDR3: CASSPDRDTEAFF; DNA: TGTGCCAGCTCACCCGACAGGGACACTGAAGCTTTCTTT
size: many; D: TRBD2; V: TRBV5-1; J: TRBJ2-1; length: 17; CDR3: CASRRGSGTRTYNEQFF; DNA: TGCGCCAGCAGGCGGGGTTCCGGGACTAGAACCTACAATGAGCAGTTCTTC
size: few; D: -; V: TRBV7-3; J: TRBJ2-2; length: 16; CDR3: CASSLGATRSGGELFF; DNA: TGTGCCAGCAGCTTGGGGGCCACTAGGTCTGGCGGGGAGCTGTTTTTT
size: many; D: TRBD2; V: TRBV30; J: TRBJ2-2; length: 15; CDR3: CAWSPSGLDTGELFF; DNA: TGTGCCTGGAGTCCTAGCGGGCTGGACACCGGGGAGCTGTTTTTT
size: many; D: -; V: TRBV5-1; J: TRBJ2-6; length: 12; CDR3: CASLSEANVLTF; DNA: TGCGCCAGCCTCTCCGAGGCCAACGTCCTGACTTTC
size: many; D: -; V: TRBV5-6; J: TRBJ1-1; length: 16; CDR3: CASSSSEGLRGTEAFF; DNA: TGTGCCAGCAGCTCCTCCGAGGGGCTAAGAGGCACTGAAGCTTTCTTT
size: -; D: -; V: TRBV6-6; J: TRBJ1-1; length: 17; CDR3: CASSSRGNPIMNTEAFF; DNA: TGTGCCAGCAGTTCCCGCGGCAACCCTATCATGAACACTGAAGCTTTCTTT
size: many; D: TRBD2; V: TRBV7-9; J: TRBJ2-5; length: 15; CDR3: CASTPPVAGLETQYF; DNA: TGTGCCAGCACCCCGCCGGTAGCGGGACTTGAGACCCAGTACTTC
size: many; D: TRBD1; V: TRBV15; J: TRBJ2-7; length: 14; CDR3: CATSRETGNYEQYF; DNA: TGTGCCACCAGCAGAGAGACAGGGAACTACGAGCAGTACTTC
size: many; D: TRBD1; V: TRBV12-3/TRBV12-4; J: TRBJ2-7; length: 16; CDR3: CASSSSPDRGSYEQYF; DNA: TGTGCCAGCAGTTCCTCCCCGGACAGGGGATCCTACGAGCAGTACTTC
size: -; D: -; V: TRBV20-1; J: TRBJ2-7; length: 14; CDR3: CSAPGSGPIYEQYF; DNA: TGCAGTGCCCCGGGTTCAGGGCCGATCTACGAGCAGTACTTC
size: few; D: -; V: TRBV18; J: TRBJ2-7; length: 14; CDR3: CASSPRRGLNEQYF; DNA: TGTGCCAGCTCACCAAGGAGGGGGCTCAACGAGCAGTACTTC
size: once; D: TRBD1; V: TRBV19; J: TRBJ1-5; length: 13; CDR3: CASVTGAAQPQHF; DNA: TGTGCCAGTGTAACAGGGGCGGCTCAGCCCCAGCATTTT
size: many; D: TRBD2; V: TRBV7-6; J: TRBJ2-2; length: 18; CDR3: CASSRRVAGGVDTGELFF; DNA: TGTGCCAGCAGCCGCCGAGTAGCGGGAGGCGTGGACACCGGGGAGCTGTTTTTT
size: few; D: -; V: TRBV18; J: TRBJ2-1; length: 11; CDR3: CASSMKNEQFF; DNA: TGTGCCAGCTCAATGAAGAATGAGCAGTTCTTC
size: many; D: -; V: TRBV30; J: TRBJ2-1; length: 11; CDR3: CAWSGPNEQFF; DNA: TGTGCCTGGAGCGGACCAAATGAGCAGTTCTTC
size: many; D: -; V: TRBV6-6; J: TRBJ2-7; length: 15; CDR3: CASSYSAGRRDEQYF; DNA: TGTGCCAGCAGTTACTCCGCAGGGCGAAGAGACGAGCAGTACTTC
size: many; D: TRBD1; V: TRBV9; J: TRBJ2-1; length: 16; CDR3: CASSVARDRGLHEQFF; DNA: TGTGCCAGCAGCGTGGCTCGGGACAGGGGGCTGCATGAGCAGTTCTTC
size: -; D: -; V: TRBV10-3; J: TRBJ2-1; length: 13; CDR3: CAITGGHYNEQFF; DNA: TGTGCCATCACCGGGGGCCACTACAATGAGCAGTTCTTC
size: -; D: -; V: TRBV27; J: TRBJ1-6; length: 15; CDR3: CASSSLRALKSPLHF; DNA: TGTGCCAGCAGTTCATTGCGGGCCCTCAAATCACCCCTCCACTTT
size: -; D: -; V: TRBV12-3/TRBV12-4; J: TRBJ2-1; length: 14; CDR3: CASSLGGSYNEQFF; DNA: TGTGCCAGCAGTTTAGGGGGGTCCTACAATGAGCAGTTCTTC
size: -; D: TRBD2; V: TRBV5-1; J: TRBJ2-5; length: 15; CDR3: CASSWGLAGEETQYF; DNA: TGCGCCAGCAGCTGGGGACTAGCGGGAGAAGAGACCCAGTACTTC